This is a list of T cell receptor beta chains from one sample in a study of blood T cell repertoires in COVID-19. Some clones are missing from TCRdb's copy, which holds only in-frame ones; the method was immunoSEQ multiplex PCR. The top ten clones hold roughly 2% of a sample with 150,000 to 200,000 clones, 90% to 95% of them seen once. Sequenced: peripheral blood. The receptors stem from a woman aged 55-70 years with COVID-19, enrolled during active disease. Each CDR3 is given with its conserved first and last residue. Fields, in order: clone size, V gene, J gene, D gene, CDR3 protein, CDR3 DNA. D genes are given only for firm matches. Not all rows give a size; the values are once, few, many and, for expanded clones, a class.

size: -
V: TRBV4-3
J: TRBJ1-2
D: -
CDR3: CASSQDFKGDYGYTF
DNA: TGCGCCAGCAGCCAAGATTTCAAGGGGGACTATGGCTACACCTTC

size: -
V: TRBV19
J: TRBJ1-4
D: -
CDR3: CASSRTARNEKLFF
DNA: TGTGCCAGTAGTCGGACAGCACGTAATGAAAAACTGTTTTTT

size: -
V: TRBV29-1
J: TRBJ1-2
D: TRBD1
CDR3: CSVEDEGQGLGYTF
DNA: TGCAGCGTTGAAGATGAGGGACAGGGTTTGGGCTACACCTTC

size: once
V: TRBV6-1
J: TRBJ1-1
D: -
CDR3: CASSEQGGGGTEAFF
DNA: TGTGCCAGCAGTGAACAGGGTGGGGGGGGAACTGAAGCTTTCTTT

size: -
V: TRBV7-8
J: TRBJ2-3
D: TRBD2
CDR3: CASRPPWGLAGAADTQYF
DNA: TGTGCCAGCAGACCACCGTGGGGACTAGCGGGGGCGGCAGATACGCAGTATTTT

size: -
V: TRBV6-2/TRBV6-3
J: TRBJ2-2
D: TRBD1
CDR3: CASSSGRSRTGGSGELFF
DNA: TGTGCCAGCAGCTCAGGGAGGAGCAGGACAGGGGGGTCCGGGGAGCTGTTTTTT

size: -
V: TRBV6-2/TRBV6-3
J: TRBJ2-7
D: TRBD1
CDR3: CASSYGDRYEQYF
DNA: TGTGCCAGCAGTTACGGGGACAGGTACGAGCAGTACTTC

size: -
V: TRBV7-2
J: TRBJ1-6
D: TRBD1
CDR3: CASSLILAGGISPLHF
DNA: TGTGCCAGCAGCTTAATCCTTGCAGGGGGAATTTCACCCCTCCACTTT

size: -
V: TRBV7-2
J: TRBJ2-4
D: TRBD1
CDR3: CASSPGQGNIQYF
DNA: TGTGCCAGCAGTCCGGGACAGGGGAACATTCAGTACTTC

size: once
V: TRBV11-1
J: TRBJ2-7
D: -
CDR3: CASSLGSLYEQYF
DNA: TGTGCCAGCAGCTTAGGGTCACTCTACGAGCAGTACTTC

size: -
V: TRBV19
J: TRBJ2-2
D: -
CDR3: CASSHWGLPTNTGELFF
DNA: TGTGCCAGTAGTCACTGGGGACTCCCAACGAACACCGGGGAGCTGTTTTTT

size: -
V: TRBV7-2
J: TRBJ1-3
D: -
CDR3: CASSSGITGNTIYF
DNA: TGTGCCAGCAGTTCAGGAATCACTGGAAACACCATATATTTT

size: -
V: TRBV7-6
J: TRBJ2-3
D: -
CDR3: CASSLGGFLVGAVLGTDTQYF
DNA: TGTGCCAGCAGCTTAGGGGGTTTCCTCGTGGGAGCGGTTCTCGGCACAGATACGCAGTATTTT

size: -
V: TRBV29-1
J: TRBJ2-5
D: -
CDR3: CSVGQTQETQYF
DNA: TGCAGCGTTGGACAGACCCAAGAGACCCAGTACTTC

size: once
V: TRBV6-5
J: TRBJ1-1
D: -
CDR3: CASSNQATPNTEAFF
DNA: TGTGCCAGCAGTAACCAGGCGACACCGAACACTGAAGCTTTCTTT

size: -
V: TRBV11-2
J: TRBJ2-1
D: -
CDR3: CASRRDTSINEQFF
DNA: TGTGCCAGCAGAAGGGACACTTCTATCAATGAGCAGTTCTTC

size: -
V: TRBV5-6
J: TRBJ1-4
D: -
CDR3: CASSLIGATTNEKLFF
DNA: TGTGCCAGCAGCTTGATTGGGGCCACAACTAATGAAAAACTGTTTTTT

size: -
V: TRBV27
J: TRBJ1-6
D: TRBD1
CDR3: CASSFLGTDNSPLHF
DNA: TGTGCCAGCAGTTTCCTAGGGACAGATAATTCACCCCTCCACTTT

size: -
V: TRBV19
J: TRBJ2-1
D: -
CDR3: CASSMEGYGGEQFF
DNA: TGTGCCAGTAGTATGGAGGGGTATGGAGGTGAGCAGTTCTTC

size: -
V: TRBV5-5
J: TRBJ1-2
D: TRBD1
CDR3: CASSWTGGYGYTF
DNA: TGTGCCAGCAGCTGGACAGGAGGCTATGGCTACACCTTC

size: -
V: TRBV4-1
J: TRBJ1-1
D: -
CDR3: CASSQEQVGGTEAFF
DNA: TGCGCCAGCAGCCAAGAGCAGGTAGGTGGCACTGAAGCTTTCTTT

size: -
V: TRBV19
J: TRBJ2-5
D: TRBD2
CDR3: CASSVSGGDGTQYF
DNA: TGTGCCAGTAGTGTTAGCGGGGGGGACGGGACCCAGTACTTC

size: -
V: TRBV19
J: TRBJ2-5
D: -
CDR3: CASSPYPGWQETQYF
DNA: TGTGCCAGTAGCCCCTATCCAGGGTGGCAAGAGACCCAGTACTTC

size: -
V: TRBV6-5
J: TRBJ1-4
D: TRBD1
CDR3: CASSYSRQGTEKLFF
DNA: TGTGCCAGCAGTTATTCGAGACAGGGAACCGAAAAACTGTTTTTT

size: -
V: TRBV6-2/TRBV6-3
J: TRBJ1-2
D: -
CDR3: CASSYSGGNYGYTF
DNA: TGTGCCAGCAGTTACTCCGGGGGTAACTATGGCTACACCTTC

size: -
V: TRBV19
J: TRBJ1-1
D: -
CDR3: CASSTLTGEAFF
DNA: TGTGCCAGTAGTACCCTCACAGGGGAAGCTTTCTTT

size: -
V: TRBV28
J: TRBJ1-4
D: -
CDR3: CASSSGGLSANEKLFF
DNA: TGTGCCAGCAGTTCAGGAGGGCTTTCGGCTAATGAAAAACTGTTTTTT

size: -
V: TRBV15
J: TRBJ2-1
D: -
CDR3: CATSRVKEEQFF
DNA: TGTGCCACCAGCAGAGTAAAAGAGGAGCAGTTCTTC

size: -
V: TRBV20-1
J: TRBJ2-7
D: -
CDR3: CSASKQGSLEQYF
DNA: TGCAGTGCTAGTAAGCAGGGCTCGCTCGAGCAGTACTTC